These 8 T cell receptor beta chains share one sample of origin, sequenced in a study of vaccination effects on CD4 cells after COVID-19. ViraFEST used viral peptide pools to expand antigen-specific CD4+ T cells before sequencing. Upon completion of more than 9 days in culture, CD4+ T cells were isolated. The healthy vaccine recipients, who had no prior SARS-CoV-2 infection, showed negative nucleocapsid antibodies. Using immunoSEQ multiplex PCR, the repertoire was profiled, and TCRdb retains in-frame clones only, with some absent. The data hold about 37,000 clones, with 66% observed a single time. Antigens for these TCRs are unknown. The sequencing used CD4+ T cells from PBMCs cultured with HCoV-OC43 spike peptides, collected before COVID-19 vaccination. Subset here: HCoV-OC43 spike overlapping peptide pool stimulation. The receptors derive from a human donor who received a COVID-19 vaccine.

CDR3 DNA sequence: TGTGCCAGCAGCTTAGCGAGGGAAGCTGAAGCTTTCTTT. Translated, it gives CASSLAREAEAFF. The chain employs TRBV11-3 and TRBJ1-1; D gene uncertain. This CDR3 is 13 amino acids long. The germline V and J ends were trimmed by 1 base and 6 bases, with 9 bases remaining between them. Looked up from germline, CDR1 is SGHNT and CDR2 is YENEEA.

The V gene is TRBV11-2, the J gene TRBJ2-7, with D possibly being TRBD2 (6 bases). Germline V gene data show CDR1 as SGHAT and CDR2 as FQNNGV. V gave up 1 base and J gave up 3 bases, with 16 bases separating them. CDR3 length: 16 residues. CDR3 DNA: TGTGCCAGCAGCTTAGTATCTGGACTACGAGGCTACGAGCAGTACTTC. Residues: CASSLVSGLRGYEQYF. The variable domain in full, completed from reference TRBV11-2 and TRBJ2-7, reads EAGVAQSPRYKIIEKRQSVAFWCNPISGHATLYWYQQILGQGPKLLIQFQNNGVVDDSQLPKDRFSAERLKGVDSTLKIQPAKLEDSAVYLCASSLVSGLRGYEQYFGPGTRLTVT.

The chain joins TRBV5-8 to TRBJ1-2, with D uncertain. CDR1 and CDR2 (germline): SGHTS, YDEGEE. V gave up 5 bases and J gave up 3 bases, with 8 bases separating them. This CDR3 spans 12 amino acids. CDR3 amino acids: CASRRGYYGYTF. CDR3 bases: TGTGCCAGCAGACGGGGATACTATGGCTACACCTTC.

The chain has TRBV7-2 and TRBJ2-7; D gene ambiguous. The CDR3 sequence is 14 residues long. Trimming pared 7 bases from V and 3 bases from J, leaving 16 bases between. Germline loops: CDR1 SGHTA, CDR2 FQGNSA. CDR3 loop: CASTQPAVNYEQYF. As DNA, the CDR3 is TGTGCCAGCACCCAGCCGGCAGTTAACTACGAGCAGTACTTC. Full variable domain (rest looked up from reference TRBV7-2 and TRBJ2-7): GAGVSQSPSNKVTEKGKDVELRCDPISGHTALYWYRQSLGQGLEFLIYFQGNSAPDKSGLPSDRFSAERTGGSVSTLTIQRTQQEDSAVYLCASTQPAVNYEQYFGPGTRLTVT.

The chain couples TRBV9 to TRBJ2-5; 8 bases line up with TRBD2. The V gene's germline CDR1 is SGDLS and CDR2 YYNGEE. The CDR3 totals 15 residues. J was trimmed by 5 bases and V by 2 bases; bases with no gene match: 8. CDR3 in DNA: TGTGCCAGCAGCGTTACCGGGACTAGGAGCGAGACCCAGTACTTC. It yields the protein CASSVTGTRSETQYF.

J is TRBJ2-7 and V is TRBV11-2; 8 bases map to TRBD2. The germline CDR1 and CDR2 sequences are SGHAT and FQNNGV. This CDR3 has 16 amino acids. J gave up 1 base and V 1 base, and 6 bases lay outside the gene matches. CDR3 DNA sequence: TGTGCCAGCAGCTTAGCGGGGGGACTAGGTTCCTACGAGCAGTACTTC. Translating gives CASSLAGGLGSYEQYF.

This chain joins TRBV6-5 and TRBJ2-1, with 11 bases identical to TRBD2. Trimming removed 6 bases from V and 7 bases from J; junction bases left unmatched: 8. The length of the CDR3 is 15 residues. Germline loops: CDR1 MNHEY, CDR2 SVGAGI. Here the CDR3 reads CASSKGTSGTNEQFF. DNA of the CDR3: TGTGCCAGCAGCAAAGGGACTAGCGGCACGAATGAGCAGTTCTTC.

The gene calls are TRBV10-3 and TRBJ1-1; TRBD1 matches 7 bases. The CDR3 runs to 13 residues. CDR1 is ENHRY, CDR2 SYGVKD, per germline. Losses at the gene ends were 6 bases for V and 3 bases for J; bases not matched to a gene: 4. The CDR3 here is CAIRDRADTEAFF. CDR3 in DNA: TGTGCCATCAGAGACAGGGCGGACACTGAAGCTTTCTTT.